Each of the 18 T cell receptor beta chains below was sequenced from the same sample in a study of blood T cells in healthy people across ages. For the second PCR, which ran for roughly 6 to 11 cycles, a sample-barcoded 5' primer and a J-beta primer mix were used. Via MiXCR, TCRdb re-called the 5' RACE reads, giving one row per CDR3 protein. The sample comprises about 1.6 million distinct CDR3 sequences, almost 35% of which are singletons, and over 9% rests with the top ten. Material for sequencing was blood. These receptors were collected from a woman aged 25 to 45 in good health.

The rearrangement links TRBV5-4 to TRBJ2-3; D call uncertain. This CDR3 spans 15 amino acids. The V gene lost 4 bases and the J gene lost 2 bases, with 14 bases spanning the gap. The germline CDR1 and CDR2 sequences are SGHNT and YYREEE (reference sequence). The CDR3 here is CASSPNRRHTDTQYF. The DNA for the CDR3 is TGTGCCAGCAGCCCCAATCGCCGGCACACAGATACGCAGTATTTT.

This clonotype has a handful of counts. This rearrangement joins TRBV7-9 to TRBJ2-1, with D uncertain. V shed 1 base and J shed 7 bases, with 14 bases lying between them. Germline V CDR1 and CDR2: SEHNR, FQNEAQ (reference sequence). CDR3 length: 15 residues. CDR3 in DNA: TGTGCCAGCAGCTTAGTTAGCAGGCGCGCAAATGAGCAGTTCTTC. Residues: CASSLVSRRANEQFF.

This clonotype was counted between two and nine times. The V call is TRBV7-3, the J call TRBJ2-1, with TRBD1 matching over 9 bases. V was pared by 1 base and J by 4 bases, with 17 bases of the junction left unmatched. This CDR3 comprises 20 residues. Germline V CDR1 and CDR2: SGHTA, FQGTGA. The CDR3 DNA reads TGTGCCAGCAGCTTAAGATCGGGACAGGGTCCTTTCAGGGGTTACAATGAGCAGTTCTTC. Amino acids: CASSLRSGQGPFRGYNEQFF. Full variable domain (outside the CDR3, taken from reference TRBV7-3 and TRBJ2-1): GAGVSQTPSNKVTEKGKYVELRCDPISGHTALYWYRQSLGQGPEFLIYFQGTGAADDSGLPNDRFFAVRPEGSVSTLKIQRTERGDSAVYLCASSLRSGQGPFRGYNEQFFGPGTRLTVL.

In this sample, this clonotype turned up a few times. The rearrangement links TRBV5-5 to TRBJ1-3; D perhaps matches TRBD1 (5 bases). Trimming took 0 bases from V and 2 from J, leaving 9 bases between them. Germline V CDR1 and CDR2: SGHKS, YYEKEE (reference sequence). The CDR3 contains 15 residues. This CDR3 is CASSLAPGTGNTIYF. The DNA for the CDR3 is TGTGCCAGCAGCTTGGCGCCAGGGACTGGAAACACCATATATTTT. The complete variable domain, with remaining parts taken from reference TRBV5-5 and TRBJ1-3, reads DAGVTQSPTHLIKTRGQQVTLRCSPISGHKSVSWYQQVLGQGPQFIFQYYEKEERGRGNFPDRFSARQFPNYSSELNVNALLLGDSALYLCASSLAPGTGNTIYFGEGSWLTVV.

The chain combines TRBV4-1 with TRBJ1-5; no reliable D call. The CDR3 has 17 residues. Germline CDR1 MGHRA, CDR2 YSYEKL. V dropped 1 base and J dropped 5 bases, with 18 bases sitting between them. In nucleotides, the CDR3 is TGCGCCAGCAGCCAAGTGGGAAGGGCGGTTGGCGATCAGCCCCAGCATTTT. Translated: CASSQVGRAVGDQPQHF.

This clonotype occurred a few times. The chain carries TRBV27 and TRBJ1-4, with TRBD1 as a possible D gene (5 bases). The germline gives CDR1 MNHEY, CDR2 SMNVEV (reference sequence). V was clipped by 5 bases and J by 6 bases, with 10 bases between them. The CDR3 length is 13 residues. CDR3 amino acids: CASSRGIDEKLFF. DNA for the CDR3: TGTGCCAGCAGTAGGGGCATAGATGAAAAACTGTTTTTT.

In its sample, this clonotype was seen once. The chain links TRBV30 to TRBJ2-7; D is uncertain. This CDR3 is built from 12 residues. V was clipped by 4 bases and J by 1 base, with 8 bases between them. Germline V gives CDR1 GTSNPN, CDR2 SVGIG (reference sequence). The CDR3 reads CAWNTESYEQYF. The CDR3 coding sequence is TGTGCCTGGAACACGGAGTCCTACGAGCAGTACTTC. Supplemented by reference TRBV30 and TRBJ2-7, the full variable domain reads SQTIHQWPATLVQPVGSPLSLECTVEGTSNPNLYWYRQAAGRGLQLLFYSVGIGQISSEVPQNLSASRPQDRQFILSSKKLLLSDSGFYLCAWNTESYEQYFGPGTRLTVT.

This sequence joins TRBV28 and TRBJ1-4; 9 bases are shared with TRBD1. The CDR3 is made up of 14 amino acids. Trimming removed 6 bases from V and 7 bases from J; junction bases left unmatched: 6. The germline gives CDR1 MDHEN, CDR2 SYDVKM. The CDR3 sequence: CASRRRDRVEKLFF. The CDR3 DNA sequence: TGTGCCAGCAGACGTCGGGACAGGGTTGAAAAACTGTTTTTT.

This clonotype was observed at least ten times. DNA for the CDR3: TGTGCCAGCAGCTTAGGACAGGGGGAAACGGAGACCCAGTACTTC. This translates into CASSLGQGETETQYF. This sequence joins TRBV11-2 and TRBJ2-5; the match to TRBD1 covers 9 bases. The CDR3 has 15 amino acids. The germline gives CDR1 SGHAT, CDR2 FQNNGV. V lost 1 base and J lost 5; bases outside the gene matches: 5.

This clonotype has a count of ten or more. The V and J genes are TRBV12-3 or TRBV12-4 and TRBJ2-5; no firm D call. V lost 8 bases and J lost 2, with 9 bases in between. The CDR3 is 12 residues long. The CDR3 nucleotides read TGTGCCAGCGCTCAAAAACAAGAGACCCAGTACTTC. Protein product: CASAQKQETQYF.

The chain employs TRBV7-9 and TRBJ1-5; 9 bases line up with TRBD1. The V gene's germline CDR1 is SEHNR and CDR2 FQNEAQ (reference sequence). The CDR3 totals 16 residues. With 5 bases clipped from V and 7 bases from J, the junction kept 12 bases outside the gene matches. The CDR3 DNA reads as TGTGCCAGCAGCGGAGACACAGGGGGCGTTAGGCAGCCCCAGCATTTT. It codes for CASSGDTGGVRQPQHF.

Only a few counts were recorded for this clonotype. The chain joins TRBV5-1 to TRBJ2-5; unclear D gene. Trimming removed 5 bases from V and 5 bases from J, with 16 bases in between. This CDR3 is built from 14 residues. Germline V lookup: CDR1 SGHRS, CDR2 YFSETQ. CDR3 sequence (DNA): TGCGCCAGCAGGACAAACGACGTATGGGAGACCCAGTACTTC. Translation gives CASRTNDVWETQYF. Looking up the rest from reference TRBV5-1 and TRBJ2-5 gives the full variable domain: KAGVTQTPRYLIKTRGQQVTLSCSPISGHRSVSWYQQTPGQGLQFLFEYFSETQRNKGNFPGRFSGRQFSNSRSEMNVSTLELGDSALYLCASRTNDVWETQYFGPGTRLLVL.

This clonotype was seen a single time. One end of the junction is discordant with germline, which a read error may explain. DNA for the CDR3: TGTGCCAACAGTTTAGGACAGGGTATTACTGAAGCTTTCTTT. This gives the protein CANSLGQGITEAFF. This chain joins TRBV27 and TRBJ1-1; TRBD1 aligns across 8 bases. The V gene's germline CDR1 is MNHEY and CDR2 SMNVEV (reference sequence). CDR3 size: 14 residues.

This rearrangement joins TRBV3-1 to TRBJ2-2; 9 nucleotides match TRBD1. The germline V gene encodes CDR1 LGHDT and CDR2 YNNKEL (reference sequence). The CDR3 is 15 amino acids. J lost 4 bases, V lost 3 bases, and 3 bases had no gene match. In DNA form, the CDR3 reads TGTGCCAGCAGCCAGGGACAGGGTCTCACCGGGGAGCTGTTTTTT. This translates into CASSQGQGLTGELFF.

The CDR3 region is CASSSGQFSYEQYF. The CDR3 coding sequence is TGTGCCAGCAGTTCCGGACAGTTCTCCTACGAGCAGTACTTC. This chain joins TRBV28 and TRBJ2-7; possible D gene TRBD1, 6 bases. CDR1 MDHEN and CDR2 SYDVKM come from the germline V gene. V was cut by 4 bases and J by 0 bases, with 10 bases left in between. This CDR3 is 14 amino acids long.

The rearrangement uses TRBV6-6 and TRBJ2-7, with D maybe TRBD2 (5 bases). V was shortened by 7 bases and J by 0 bases, with 10 bases between the two germline ends. The CDR3 totals 13 residues. Looked up from germline, CDR1 is MNHNY and CDR2 is SVGAGI (reference sequence). The CDR3 bases are TGTGCCAGCACCCAGCGGCTCTCCTACGAGCAGTACTTC. Translated: CASTQRLSYEQYF.

The chain uses TRBV9 and TRBJ2-1; 12 nucleotides align to TRBD2. Germline V CDR1 and CDR2: SGDLS, YYNGEE. The CDR3 runs to 16 residues. V dropped 0 bases and J dropped 9; count of bases not matched to a gene: 7. CDR3 amino acids: CASSVGASSGGGEQFF. The CDR3 nucleotides read TGTGCCAGCAGCGTAGGCGCTTCTAGCGGGGGGGGTGAGCAGTTCTTC.

The rearrangement uses TRBV5-1 and TRBJ1-1, with a tentative D call TRBD1 (5 bases). V shed 4 bases and J shed 1 base, with 14 bases lying between them. Germline CDR1 is SGHRS and CDR2 is YFSETQ. This CDR3 region has 15 residues. The CDR3 loop is CASSGTGTANTEAFF. In nucleotides, the CDR3 is TGCGCCAGCAGCGGAACCGGGACGGCGAACACTGAAGCTTTCTTT.